This TCR beta chain was profiled in a study of CD4+ T cells in melanoma. Method: immunoSEQ multiplex PCR; TCRdb's copy keeps in-frame clones and lacks some. Found here are about 18,000 clones, 83% of them singletons; the top ten hold around 5.1%. The CDR3 spans 17 residues. Looked up from germline, CDR1 is SGHNT and CDR2 is YYREEE (reference sequence). The germline V and J ends were trimmed by 0 bases and 6 bases, with 18 bases remaining between them. This clone was seen more than once but under ten times. The chain joins TRBV5-4 to TRBJ2-2, with a possible D match to TRBD2 (7 bases). The source material was cells from a culture (not recorded whether cultured in vitro). This sequence was found in a human donor with melanoma. CDR3 nucleotide sequence: TGTGCCAGCAGCTTGGGCGGCGGGGGCAATTACCCCGGGGAGCTGTTTTTT. Protein sequence: CASSLGGGGNYPGELFF.